This entry lists 14 T cell receptor beta chains sequenced from one sample in a study of T cell repertoires in cytomegalovirus infection. TCRdb fed the reads into MiXCR, producing one record per CDR3 protein. The repertoire consists of roughly 500,000 distinct CDR3 sequences, with about 15% occurring once and the leading ten covering 20% to 30%. Sequencing was performed on CD8+ T cells from PBMCs. All receptors derive from a human donor in good health (CMV status not recorded). Some clones in this sample may be carry-over from other donors' samples.

Remarks on this clonotype: A much larger clone lies a single base off, so this may be a read error. V usage is TRBV7-6 and J usage is TRBJ1-1; D uncertain. There are 13 residues in the CDR3. The germline V gene encodes CDR1 SGHVS and CDR2 FNYEAQ. V was shortened by 7 bases and J by 0 bases, with 9 bases between the two germline ends. The CDR3 DNA is TGTGCCAGCACCCTGAGGCTGAACACTGAAGCTTTCTTT. As protein: CASTLRLNTEAFF.

The V call is TRBV27, the J call TRBJ2-1; D remains ambiguous. The CDR3 is 14 amino acids. Trimming removed 8 bases at V and 2 bases at J, with 13 bases between. Germline V lookup: CDR1 MNHEY, CDR2 SMNVEV (reference sequence). For the CDR3, the DNA is TGTGCCAGCGCTTCCGCGGCGGCCTACAATGAGCAGTTCTTC. This codes for CASASAAAYNEQFF.

The V call is TRBV6-6, the J call TRBJ1-1; no clear D gene. Germline loops: CDR1 MNHNY, CDR2 SVGAGI (reference sequence). V lost 2 bases and J 5 bases, leaving 12 bases between the germline ends. The CDR3 contains 14 residues. Here the CDR3 reads CASSYKGGFTEAFF. The CDR3 DNA follows: TGTGCCAGCAGTTACAAGGGAGGGTTTACTGAAGCTTTCTTT.

The CDR3 protein is CASSYSRSPYNSPLHF. Written as DNA, the CDR3 is TGTGCCAGCAGTTACTCGCGGAGTCCCTATAATTCACCCCTCCACTTT. This chain joins TRBV6-5 and TRBJ1-6; D is uncertain. Trimming removed 0 bases at V and 2 bases at J, with 8 bases between. Germline-derived CDR1 and CDR2 are MNHEY and SVGAGI. This CDR3 has 16 residues.

This clonotype was detected ten times or more. The V call is TRBV6-5, the J call TRBJ2-7; the D gene is possibly TRBD1 (5 bases). Germline V gene data show CDR1 as MNHEY and CDR2 as SVGAGI. V lost 0 bases and J lost 6, with 15 bases in between. This CDR3 is 15 amino acids long. CDR3 region: CASSYSDGGASEQYF. CDR3 sequence (DNA): TGTGCCAGCAGTTACTCAGACGGTGGGGCATCCGAGCAGTACTTC.

This clonotype was counted ten times or more. The chain links TRBV12-3 or TRBV12-4 to TRBJ2-3, with a weak D call TRBD2 (6 bases). V was shortened by 4 bases and J by 1 base, with 12 bases between the two germline ends. This CDR3 comprises 15 residues. The CDR3: CASSYWRGGTDTQYF. The CDR3 nucleotides read TGTGCCAGCAGTTATTGGCGGGGCGGCACAGATACGCAGTATTTT.

This clonotype was observed many times. This chain uses TRBV27 with TRBJ2-3; D is unresolved. Germline V lookup: CDR1 MNHEY, CDR2 SMNVEV (reference sequence). The CDR3 totals 13 residues. Trimming cost V 2 bases and J 2 bases, with 5 bases left between them. Here the CDR3 reads CASSLLLTDTQYF. CDR3 sequence (DNA): TGTGCCAGCAGTTTACTCCTCACAGATACGCAGTATTTT.

The chain has TRBV6-6 and TRBJ2-5; D uncertain. The CDR3 is 13 amino acids. Trimming took off 7 bases at V and 0 bases at J, with 9 bases between the two ends. The germline CDR1 and CDR2 sequences are MNHNY and SVGAGI (reference sequence). The CDR3, as DNA: TGTGCCAGCATGGTCCGGGACCAAGAGACCCAGTACTTC. Encoded protein: CASMVRDQETQYF.

The gene calls are TRBV7-3 and TRBJ2-4; no reliable D call. CDR1 SGHTA and CDR2 FQGTGA come from the germline V gene. The CDR3 is 13 residues long. The ends were cut back, 1 base at V and 7 bases at J, with 8 bases in the middle. CDR3 protein: CASSLMAGNIQYF. In nucleotides, the CDR3 is TGTGCCAGCAGCTTAATGGCTGGGAACATTCAGTACTTC.

This clonotype was counted ten times or more. CDR3 nucleotide sequence: TGCGCCAGCAGCCTGACAGCTTTCTACGAGCAGTACTTC. This translates into CASSLTAFYEQYF. The chain combines TRBV5-1 with TRBJ2-7, with TRBD1 as a possible D gene (5 bases). CDR1 is SGHRS, CDR2 YFSETQ, per germline. The CDR3 is 13 amino acids. V dropped 4 bases and J dropped 3 bases, with 11 bases sitting between them. Using reference TRBV5-1 and TRBJ2-7 for the parts outside the CDR3, the full variable domain is KAGVTQTPRYLIKTRGQQVTLSCSPISGHRSVSWYQQTPGQGLQFLFEYFSETQRNKGNFPGRFSGRQFSNSRSEMNVSTLELGDSALYLCASSLTAFYEQYFGPGTRLTVT.

This clonotype was seen ten or more times. The genes are TRBV2 and TRBJ2-1, with 7 bases aligning to TRBD1. The CDR3 covers 16 residues. CDR1 and CDR2 (germline): SNHLY, FYNNEI. J lost 5 bases, V lost 4 bases, and 11 bases had no gene match. CDR3 nucleotide sequence: TGTGCCAGCAGTGTACCTCCCGGGACAGATAACAATGAGCAGTTCTTC. Its translation is CASSVPPGTDNNEQFF.

This clonotype was detected ten times or more. This chain connects TRBV7-9 to TRBJ2-3, with D possibly TRBD1 on 6 matching bases. The CDR3 consists of 14 residues. V lost 7 bases to trimming and J lost 4 bases, with 15 bases between them. Germline V lookup: CDR1 SEHNR, CDR2 FQNEAQ (reference sequence). The DNA of the CDR3 is TGTGCCAGCACCCGGGACACCTTATCAGATACGCAGTATTTT. Translating gives CASTRDTLSDTQYF.

This clonotype was seen at least ten times. The rearrangement joins TRBV11-2 to TRBJ2-1, with 8 bases aligning to TRBD1. The CDR3 is 15 amino acids. CDR1 and CDR2 from the germline V gene are SGHAT and FQNNGV. V lost 3 bases to trimming and J lost 7 bases; unmatched junction nucleotides: 8. In DNA, the CDR3 is TGTGCCAGCAGCTTCCCAGGGGGCCGAGCAAATGAGCAGTTCTTC. Translating gives CASSFPGGRANEQFF.

Many counts were recorded for this clonotype. The J gene is TRBJ1-1, the V gene TRBV7-9, with D possibly matching TRBD1 (6 bases). The germline V gene has CDR1 SEHNR and CDR2 FQNEAQ (reference sequence). The CDR3 covers 13 residues. Between the trimmed V and J ends, which lost 5 bases and 3 bases, there was a span of 10 bases. The DNA of the CDR3 is TGTGCCAGCAGCCCCTACAGGGACACTGAAGCTTTCTTT. Residues: CASSPYRDTEAFF.